This TCR beta chain came from a study of beta chain features in type 1 diabetes. Study context: Examination spanned roughly 110 million sorted cells from all samples.

All of the sorted populations showed purity greater than 95%. Study-level findings and limits: Patients' naive, central memory and Treg TCRB repertoires seemed closer to one another than those of healthy donors. Researchers cautioned that cDNA sequencing could over-represent cells with high TCR expression.

A few counts support this clone. Its specificity is not known. Other DNA sequences in the sample encode the same CDR3. Expressed TCRB transcripts were sequenced because the entire RNA isolate underwent reverse transcription. Using immunoSEQ multiplex PCR, the repertoire was profiled, and TCRdb retains in-frame clones only, with some absent. Altogether 680,000 or so clones are present, roughly a sixth being singletons, with the ten largest covering 0.07% to 0.095%. Sample: naive CD4+ T cells from blood. This clonotype originated in a young man in good health.

In DNA form, the CDR3 reads TGCGCCAGCAGCTTGACAGGGAATCAGCCCCAGCATTTT. Protein: CASSLTGNQPQHF. The J gene is TRBJ1-5, the V gene TRBV5-1; a weak D match, TRBD1 (6 bases). The CDR3 sequence is 13 residues long. V was pared by 1 base and J by 4 bases, with 6 bases between. Per germline, CDR1 SGHRS and CDR2 YFSETQ. Supplemented by reference TRBV5-1 and TRBJ1-5, the full variable domain reads KAGVTQTPRYLIKTRGQQVTLSCSPISGHRSVSWYQQTPGQGLQFLFEYFSETQRNKGNFPGRFSGRQFSNSRSEMNVSTLELGDSALYLCASSLTGNQPQHFGDGTRLSIL.